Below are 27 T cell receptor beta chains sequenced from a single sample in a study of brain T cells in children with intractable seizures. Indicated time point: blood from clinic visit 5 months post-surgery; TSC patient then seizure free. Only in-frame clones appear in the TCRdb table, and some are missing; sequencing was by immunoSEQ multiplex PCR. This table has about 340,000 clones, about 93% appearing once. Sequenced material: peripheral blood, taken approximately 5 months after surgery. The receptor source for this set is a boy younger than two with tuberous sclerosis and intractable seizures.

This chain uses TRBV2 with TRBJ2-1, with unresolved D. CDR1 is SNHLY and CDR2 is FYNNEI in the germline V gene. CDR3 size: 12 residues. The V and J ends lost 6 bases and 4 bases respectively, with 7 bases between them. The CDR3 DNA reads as TGTGCCAGCAGAGGCTTTTACAATGAGCAGTTCTTC. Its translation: CASRGFYNEQFF.

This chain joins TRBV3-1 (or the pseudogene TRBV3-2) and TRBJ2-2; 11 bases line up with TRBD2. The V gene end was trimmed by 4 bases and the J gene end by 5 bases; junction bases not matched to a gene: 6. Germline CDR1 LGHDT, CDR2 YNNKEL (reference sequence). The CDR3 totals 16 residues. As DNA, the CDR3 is TGTGCCAGCAGCCCCCAGACTAGCGGGGCAACCGGGGAGCTGTTTTTT. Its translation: CASSPQTSGATGELFF.

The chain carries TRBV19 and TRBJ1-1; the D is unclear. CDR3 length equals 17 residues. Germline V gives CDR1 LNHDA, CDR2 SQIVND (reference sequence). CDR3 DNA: TGTGCTTCCAGTACTCCAGCGGAGAATCCAGGGAACACTGAAGCTTTCTTT. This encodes CASSTPAENPGNTEAFF.

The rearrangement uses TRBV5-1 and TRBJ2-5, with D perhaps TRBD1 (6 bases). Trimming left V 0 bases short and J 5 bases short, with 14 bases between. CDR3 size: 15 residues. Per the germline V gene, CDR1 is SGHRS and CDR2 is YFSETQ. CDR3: CASSLGGGQEETQYF. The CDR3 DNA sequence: TGCGCCAGCAGCTTGGGAGGGGGACAAGAGGAGACCCAGTACTTC.

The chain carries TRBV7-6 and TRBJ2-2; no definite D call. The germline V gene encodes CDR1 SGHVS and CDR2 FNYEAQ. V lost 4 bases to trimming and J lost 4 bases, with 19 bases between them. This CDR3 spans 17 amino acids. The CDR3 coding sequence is TGTGCCAGCAGCTCGCGCCCCGGTGGGCAGGCCACCGGGGAGCTGTTTTTT. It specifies CASSSRPGGQATGELFF.

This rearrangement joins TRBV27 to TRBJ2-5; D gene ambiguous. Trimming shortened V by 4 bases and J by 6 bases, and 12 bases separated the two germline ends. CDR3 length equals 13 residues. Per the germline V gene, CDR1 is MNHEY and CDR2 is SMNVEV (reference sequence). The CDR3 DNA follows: TGTGCCAGCAGTTGGACCCCCCTGAAGACCCAGTACTTC. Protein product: CASSWTPLKTQYF.

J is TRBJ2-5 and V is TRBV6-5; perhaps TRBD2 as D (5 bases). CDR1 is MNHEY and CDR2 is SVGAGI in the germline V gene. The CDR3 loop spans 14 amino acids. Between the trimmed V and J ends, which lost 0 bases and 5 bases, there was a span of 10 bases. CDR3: CASSYSRGWETQYF. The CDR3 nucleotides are TGTGCCAGCAGTTACTCTCGAGGGTGGGAGACCCAGTACTTC.

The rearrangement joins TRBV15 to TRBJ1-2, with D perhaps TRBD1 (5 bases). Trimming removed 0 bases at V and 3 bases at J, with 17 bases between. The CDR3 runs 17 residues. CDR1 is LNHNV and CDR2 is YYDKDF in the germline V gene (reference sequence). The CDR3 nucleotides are TGTGCCACCAGCAGAGATCTTACTCAGGGACTCGACTATGGCTACACCTTC. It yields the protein CATSRDLTQGLDYGYTF.

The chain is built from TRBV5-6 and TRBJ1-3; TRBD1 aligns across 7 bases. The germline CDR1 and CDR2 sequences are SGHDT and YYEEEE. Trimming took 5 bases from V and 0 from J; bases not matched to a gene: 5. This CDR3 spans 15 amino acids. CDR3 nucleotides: TGTGCCAGCAGGACGGACAGGTCCTCTGGAAACACCATATATTTT. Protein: CASRTDRSSGNTIYF. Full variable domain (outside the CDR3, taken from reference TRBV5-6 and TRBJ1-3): DAGVTQSPTHLIKTRGQQVTLRCSPKSGHDTVSWYQQALGQGPQFIFQYYEEEERQRGNFPDRFSGHQFPNYSSELNVNALLLGDSALYLCASRTDRSSGNTIYFGEGSWLTVV.

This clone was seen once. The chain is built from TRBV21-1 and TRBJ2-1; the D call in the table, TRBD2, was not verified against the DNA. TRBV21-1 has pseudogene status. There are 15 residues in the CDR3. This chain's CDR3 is CASSKRSGSFNEQFF. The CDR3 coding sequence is TGTGCCAGCAGCAAACGTAGCGGGTCTTTCAATGAGCAGTTCTTC.

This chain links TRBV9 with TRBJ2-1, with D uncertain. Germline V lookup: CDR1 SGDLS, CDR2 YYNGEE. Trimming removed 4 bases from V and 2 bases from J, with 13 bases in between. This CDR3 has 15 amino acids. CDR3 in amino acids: CASSFAVGPYNEQFF. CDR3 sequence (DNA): TGTGCCAGCAGCTTCGCAGTCGGACCCTACAATGAGCAGTTCTTC.

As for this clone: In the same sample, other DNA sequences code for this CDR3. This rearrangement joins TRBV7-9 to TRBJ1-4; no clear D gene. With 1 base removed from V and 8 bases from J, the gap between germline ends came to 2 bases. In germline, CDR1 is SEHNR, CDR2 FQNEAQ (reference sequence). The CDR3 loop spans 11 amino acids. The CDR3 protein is CASSLVEKLFF. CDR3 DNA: TGTGCCAGCAGCTTAGTCGAAAAACTGTTTTTT.

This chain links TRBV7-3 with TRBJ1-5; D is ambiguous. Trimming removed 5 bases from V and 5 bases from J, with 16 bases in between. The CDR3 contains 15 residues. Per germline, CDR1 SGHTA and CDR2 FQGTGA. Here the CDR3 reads CASSPHQNCYQPQHF. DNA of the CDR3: TGTGCCAGCAGCCCACATCAAAACTGTTATCAGCCCCAGCATTTT.

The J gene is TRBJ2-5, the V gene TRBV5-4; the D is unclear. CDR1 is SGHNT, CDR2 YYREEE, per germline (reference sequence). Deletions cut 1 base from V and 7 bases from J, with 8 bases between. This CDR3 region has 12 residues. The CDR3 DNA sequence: TGTGCCAGCAGCTTGATATCTGGGACCCAGTACTTC. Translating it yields CASSLISGTQYF. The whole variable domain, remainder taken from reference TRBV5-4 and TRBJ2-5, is ETGVTQSPTHLIKTRGQQVTLRCSSQSGHNTVSWYQQALGQGPQFIFQYYREEENGRGNFPPRFSGLQFPNYSSELNVNALELDDSALYLCASSLISGTQYFGPGTRLLVL.

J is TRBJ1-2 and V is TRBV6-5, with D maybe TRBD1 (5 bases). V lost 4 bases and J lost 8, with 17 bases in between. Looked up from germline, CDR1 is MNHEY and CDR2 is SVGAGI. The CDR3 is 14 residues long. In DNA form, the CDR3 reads TGTGCCAGCAGTTCCCCTCGGACCGGGGGGGGCTACACCTTC. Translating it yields CASSSPRTGGGYTF.

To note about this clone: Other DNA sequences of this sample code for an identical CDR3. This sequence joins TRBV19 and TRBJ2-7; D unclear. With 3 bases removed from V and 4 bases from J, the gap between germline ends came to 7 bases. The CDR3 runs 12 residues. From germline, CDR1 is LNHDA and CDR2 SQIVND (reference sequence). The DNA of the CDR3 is TGTGCCAGTAGTATCTCTGGTTACGAGCAGTACTTC. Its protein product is CASSISGYEQYF.

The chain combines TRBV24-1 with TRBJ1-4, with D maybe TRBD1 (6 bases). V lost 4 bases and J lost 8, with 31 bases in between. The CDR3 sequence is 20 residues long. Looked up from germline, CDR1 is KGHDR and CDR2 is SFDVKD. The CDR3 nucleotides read TGTGCCACCAGTGAGGGCCGGCCACTTCTGGGGGGCGAGAAAGGAGAAAAACTGTTTTTT. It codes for CATSEGRPLLGGEKGEKLFF.

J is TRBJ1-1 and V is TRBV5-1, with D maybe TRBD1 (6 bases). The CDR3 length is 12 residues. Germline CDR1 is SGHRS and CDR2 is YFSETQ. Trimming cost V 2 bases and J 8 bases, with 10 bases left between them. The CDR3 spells CASSFPGGEAFF. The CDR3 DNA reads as TGCGCCAGCAGCTTTCCGGGGGGCGAAGCTTTCTTT. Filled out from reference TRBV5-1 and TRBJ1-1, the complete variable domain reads KAGVTQTPRYLIKTRGQQVTLSCSPISGHRSVSWYQQTPGQGLQFLFEYFSETQRNKGNFPGRFSGRQFSNSRSEMNVSTLELGDSALYLCASSFPGGEAFFGQGTRLTVV.

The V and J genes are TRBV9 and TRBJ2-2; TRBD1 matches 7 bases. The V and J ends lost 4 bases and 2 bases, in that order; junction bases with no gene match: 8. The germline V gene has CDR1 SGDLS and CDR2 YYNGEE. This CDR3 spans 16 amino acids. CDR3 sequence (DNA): TGTGCCAGCAGCCCCTCCGGGACAGTCAACACCGGGGAGCTGTTTTTT. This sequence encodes CASSPSGTVNTGELFF. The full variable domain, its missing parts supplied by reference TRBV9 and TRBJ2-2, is DSGVTQTPKHLITATGQRVTLRCSPRSGDLSVYWYQQSLDQGLQFLIQYYNGEERAKGNILERFSAQQFPDLHSELNLSSLELGDSALYFCASSPSGTVNTGELFFGEGSRLTVL.

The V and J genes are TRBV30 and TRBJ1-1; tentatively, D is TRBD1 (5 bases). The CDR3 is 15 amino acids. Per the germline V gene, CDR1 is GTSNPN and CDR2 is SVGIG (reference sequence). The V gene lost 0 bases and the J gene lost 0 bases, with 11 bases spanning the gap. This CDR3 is CAWSVRGLMNTEAFF. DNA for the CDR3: TGTGCCTGGAGTGTACGGGGACTCATGAACACTGAAGCTTTCTTT.

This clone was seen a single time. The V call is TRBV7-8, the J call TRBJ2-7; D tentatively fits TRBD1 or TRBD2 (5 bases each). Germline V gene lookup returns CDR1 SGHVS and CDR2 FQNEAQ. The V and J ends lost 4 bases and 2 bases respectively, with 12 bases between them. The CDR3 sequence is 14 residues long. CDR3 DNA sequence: TGTGCCAGCAGCTCGCAGGGACCCACCTACGAGCAGTACTTC. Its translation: CASSSQGPTYEQYF.

The CDR3 region has the DNA TGCGCCAGCAGACCTCCCGGACTCTCTTCTTCGGGCTACACCTTC. It codes for CASRPPGLSSSGYTF. The chain uses TRBV10-1 and TRBJ1-2; D not certain. Trimming removed 6 bases from V and 8 bases from J, with 22 bases in between. The CDR3 totals 15 residues. Germline V gene data show CDR1 as WNHNN and CDR2 as SYGVQD (reference sequence).

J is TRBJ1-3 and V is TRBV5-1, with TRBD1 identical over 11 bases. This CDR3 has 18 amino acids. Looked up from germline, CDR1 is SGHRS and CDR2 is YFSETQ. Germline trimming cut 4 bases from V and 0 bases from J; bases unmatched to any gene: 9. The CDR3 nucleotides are TGCGCCAGCAGCCGTTGGACAGGGGGCTACAGCTCTGGAAACACCATATATTTT. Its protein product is CASSRWTGGYSSGNTIYF.

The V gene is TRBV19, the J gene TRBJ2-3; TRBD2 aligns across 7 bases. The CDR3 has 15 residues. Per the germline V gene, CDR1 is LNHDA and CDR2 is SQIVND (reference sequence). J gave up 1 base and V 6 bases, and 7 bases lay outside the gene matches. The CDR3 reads CASSPAGLGTDTQYF. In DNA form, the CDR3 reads TGTGCCAGTAGCCCAGCGGGGTTAGGCACAGATACGCAGTATTTT.

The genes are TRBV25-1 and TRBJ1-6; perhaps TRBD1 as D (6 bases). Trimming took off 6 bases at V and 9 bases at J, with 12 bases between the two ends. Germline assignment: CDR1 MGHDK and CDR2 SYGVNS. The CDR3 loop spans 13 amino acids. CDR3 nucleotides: TGTGCCAGCAGGCGGAAGACAGGTTCACCCCTCCACTTT. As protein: CASRRKTGSPLHF. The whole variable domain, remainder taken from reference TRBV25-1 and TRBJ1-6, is EADIYQTPRYLVIGTGKKITLECSQTMGHDKMYWYQQDPGMELHLIHYSYGVNSTEKGDLSSESTVSRIRTEHFPLTLESARPSHTSQYLCASRRKTGSPLHFGNGTRLTVT.

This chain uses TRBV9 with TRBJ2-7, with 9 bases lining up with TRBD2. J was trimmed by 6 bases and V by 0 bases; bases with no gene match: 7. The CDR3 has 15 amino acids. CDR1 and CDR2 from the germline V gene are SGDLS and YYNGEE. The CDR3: CASSVVLAGIVEQYF. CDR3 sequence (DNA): TGTGCCAGCAGCGTAGTGCTAGCGGGGATCGTCGAGCAGTACTTC. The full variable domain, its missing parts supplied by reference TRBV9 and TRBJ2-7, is DSGVTQTPKHLITATGQRVTLRCSPRSGDLSVYWYQQSLDQGLQFLIQYYNGEERAKGNILERFSAQQFPDLHSELNLSSLELGDSALYFCASSVVLAGIVEQYFGPGTRLTVT.

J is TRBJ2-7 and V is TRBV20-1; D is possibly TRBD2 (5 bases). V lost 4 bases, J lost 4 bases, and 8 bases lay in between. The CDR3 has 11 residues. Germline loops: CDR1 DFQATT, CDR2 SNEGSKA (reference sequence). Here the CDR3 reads CSAIGKYEQYF. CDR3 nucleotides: TGCAGTGCTATCGGGAAATACGAGCAGTACTTC.